This TCR beta chain derives from a study of cytomegalovirus exposure and HLA in healthy donors (dated by TCRdb to 2017 to 2019). In terms of the full investigation: An earlier analysis of about 530 of the donors reported around 280 Gb of sequence data and 117 million unique TCR beta sequences obtained from roughly 170 million T cells. Roughly 320 gigabases of sequencing data and around 88 million unique TCR sequences made up an early release that covered some 640 HLA-typed donors. Among the roughly 400 genotyped donors, about 85% belonged to the genetic ancestry cluster associated with self-reported Caucasian donors. The study aimed to test whether signatures of past pathogen exposure could be identified by cataloging public T cell receptors. The study used immunosequencing to profile the T cell repertoires of more than 650 subjects and linked those repertoires to cytomegalovirus serostatus. Besides the first cohort of 666 subjects, a separate validation cohort made up of about 120 different subjects was used. The study combined high-throughput TCR immunosequencing, statistical association of individual TCRs with disease status, and machine learning to predict cytomegalovirus infection status. A later analysis re-examined previously published TCR beta repertoires from just over 650 donors and added high-resolution HLA genotyping to investigate patterns of TCR occurrence. In the later analysis, no new phenotypic data were used to find candidate immune exposures; instead, reliance was placed on TCR beta sequences and their occurrence across donors. An earlier analysis of some 600 of the donors applied high-throughput TCR beta sequencing to assess whether each TCR beta V gene segment acted as functional or pseudogenic. Donor age, sex, ethnicity and CMV serostatus were compiled together with the repertoire data. A later genetic analysis used genome-wide SNP genotypes for about three fifths of the 666 donors, treating that subset as a discovery cohort. Every repertoire in the discovery cohort had been generated on one and the same sequencing platform. HLA typing covered class I and class II loci at four-digit resolution. Typing coverage differed by locus: A, B, C, DRB1 and DQB1 were typed in roughly 620-640 donors, DQA1 in about 510, DPA1 in nearly 610, and DPB1 in about 450. Because of strong linkage in the cohort, roughly 5 DR-DQ haplotypes were treated as single units for association and clustering. Among a few hundred genotyped donors of the cohort, an average of approximately 240,000 unique TCR beta nucleotide sequences were sequenced per donor, around 20% of them non-productive.

A note on this clone: There is no known antigen for this receptor. Nothing much larger sits one base from this clone, and base qualities are not available.

The method behind the library was the immunoSEQ multiplex PCR assay. The multiplex PCR relied on a mix of 60 forward primers for TCR Vbeta segments and 13 reverse primers for TCR Jbeta segments. A multiplex PCR assay on genomic DNA amplified the CDR3 region of rearranged TCR beta genes. Amplified TCR beta libraries were sequenced as 87-base-pair reads on the Illumina HiSeq System. The paper's processing steps were these. Across the 670 or so repertoires, a later analysis counted about 81 million unique TCR beta chains, 9.5 million to 12 million of which were shared by at least two donors. Raw reads were error-corrected and collapsed into unique sequences with a nearest-neighbor algorithm that merged closely related sequences to remove PCR and sequencing errors. V, D and J gene segments were assigned by aligning CDR3 sequences to IMGT reference sequences. For a sequence to be retained, a match of at least six nucleotides to both a V gene segment and a J gene segment was required. Rearrangements were called productive when the CDR3 lacked stop codons and stayed in frame with V and J; all others were non-productive. CDR3 was defined according to IMGT convention as the region running from the second conserved V-encoded cysteine to the conserved J-encoded phenylalanine. In an earlier analysis of roughly 580 of the donors, sequences lacking an unambiguous match to a single V gene segment were excluded. An earlier analysis of several hundred of the donors called V segments functional above 56.7% productive rearrangements and segregating when the between-donor standard deviation exceeded 5%. A statistical classification framework was developed to diagnose cytomegalovirus status using the catalog of TCR beta chain sequences. In a later analysis, V and J genes were assigned by comparing TCR nucleotide sequences against IMGT/GENE-DB human TR gene sequences. Using the TCRdist pipeline, a later analysis assigned CDR3 sequences along with most-parsimonious VDJ recombination scenarios. In a later analysis, every TCR beta chain was defined by the combination of its CDR3 amino acid sequence and its V-gene family, and reads without a unique V-gene family were dropped. In a later analysis, 450 to 600 highly shared, low-generation-probability nucleotide sequences were removed to address suspected cross-contamination and a sequencing artifact. A later analysis calculated a clonal expansion index for each public chain from normalized within-repertoire ranks of inferred template counts. In a later analysis, generation probabilities were computed using a VDJ recombination model fitted to out-of-frame rearrangements, and the results were checked against IGoR. Hypergeometric tests were used in a later analysis to score TCR-TCR, TCR-HLA and TCR-CMV co-occurrence, with a repertoire-size bias correction applied to the TCR pairs. To estimate false discovery rates, a later analysis permuted the HLA or CMV assignments 20 times. In a later analysis, co-occurring TCRs were grouped using DBSCAN, and TCRdist sequence similarity was added for clustering within HLA-allele-positive subsets. Repertoires with fewer than 30,000 or more than 120,000 public chains, plus five repertoires with anomalous nucleotide sharing, were excluded from co-occurrence clustering. This is the immuneACCESS table as TCRdb keeps it, with only in-frame sequences that have V and J called. A part of the clones is gone; compared with another copy, unresolved V genes explain less than half, and the rest is unexplained. V and J calls and clone size follow that table, whereas D and trimming were derived from the DNA. Counted in this sample were some 98,000 clones; around 76% of them appeared once. The top ten clones comprise more than 7% of the sample.

The investigation overall reported the following: At a false discovery rate of 0.05, a later analysis linked some 17,000 TCR beta sequences to specific HLA alleles. The classifier was reported to diagnose cytomegalovirus status with high specificity and sensitivity in both the original cohort and the validation cohort. The cohort was sequenced for TCR beta chains only, and without alpha or paired-chain data the features that could be detected were limited. The presence/absence analyses assumed that sequencing depth was roughly uniform across donors, and that assumption may not be true. HLA typing was unavailable for some donors at each locus, so association tests used only the typed subset. In a later analysis, TCR association rates were found to vary across HLA loci, with the most associated TCRs seen for DRB1 alleles and the fewest for HLA-C alleles. The authors suggested that the approach could potentially be generalized to other disease states and immunological phenotypes. In a later analysis, several top co-occurrence clusters were reported to appear linked to parvovirus B19, influenza, CMV and Epstein-Barr virus. In the study, about 150 TCR beta chains were listed as associated with cytomegalovirus. Correlated functional status among segregating V segments might be attributable to linkage disequilibrium, but an unknown experimental factor could not be ruled out. A cluster of highly shared sequence variants was judged likely to be a technical artifact of the sequencing pipeline. In an earlier analysis of more than 500 of the donors, most TCR beta V segments appeared in productive rearrangements about 87% or about 30% of the time, broadly matching IMGT annotations. Most CMV-associated TCR beta chains appeared to be HLA-restricted in a later analysis, and the HLA associations seemed to be driven largely by CMV exposure. Because the 87-base-pair reads could not distinguish some IMGT-functional V segments, including TRBV6-2 and TRBV6-3, those segments were excluded. In a later analysis, HLA-associated TCR beta chains were found to be more clonally expanded and to have lower generation probabilities than equally common non-associated chains. V-gene and J-gene trimming of TCR beta chains was associated with a missense DCLRE1C variant in a later genetic analysis, and the association was replicated in an independent cohort. According to a later genetic analysis, donors in an Asian-associated ancestry cluster had fewer N-insertions in productive TCRs than the approximately 670-donor mean. About 17 rarely observed V segments, including chromosome 9 orphons, were excluded from the earlier analysis of a few hundred of the donors because counts were too low. Most TCR sequences were seen in very few donors, while some public TCRs were found in many individuals. Strong co-occurrence of HLA alleles, especially DR and DQ, made assigning TCR associations to individual alleles difficult. In vitro tests confirmed that a few of the cytomegalovirus-associated TCR beta chains recognize cytomegalovirus antigens. A further reported finding was that TCR beta sequences accurately predicted the HLA-A and HLA-B alleles for most subjects in the first cohort. The only immune exposure information available for the cohort was CMV serostatus.

Based on the germline V gene, the CDR1 and CDR2 sequences are SGHVS and FNYEAQ. Trimming takes 5 bases off V and 6 bases off J; junction bases not matched to a gene: 8. The CDR3 runs 16 amino acids, cysteine and phenylalanine included. The entry retains the CDR3 DNA only, 48 bases that are in frame from base 1. The cohort consisted of 666 healthy bone marrow donors. Cohort members were all nominally healthy when sampled, although unrecorded immune exposures were likely present. CMV serostatus was recorded as positive for about 300 and negative for about 55% of the 666 cohort members, whereas no CMV serostatus was recorded for the donor in question. Every donor gave a peripheral blood sample, and the peripheral blood mononuclear cells from that sample were used for TCR beta sequencing. The Qiagen DNeasy Blood Extraction Kit was used to extract genomic DNA from the blood cell samples.

The chain joins TRBV7-6 to TRBJ2-1; TRBD2 aligns with 12 central bases. This receptor was taken from a human donor in good health. The material sequenced was PBMCs. The nucleotide sequence is TGTGCCAGCAGCCAGACTAGCGGGAGACCTCTCAATGAGCAGTTCTTC. Translation gives CASSQTSGRPLNEQFF.